The rows below give T cell receptor beta chains drawn from one sample of a study of blood T cell repertoires in COVID-19. TCRdb's table, derived via immunoSEQ multiplex PCR, lists solely in-frame clones and lacks some. The table includes 350,000 to 400,000 clones, around nine tenths detected once. Sequencing input: peripheral blood. The origin of the receptors is a woman aged 60-75 years with COVID-19, enrolled during active disease. The CDR3 runs from the conserved cysteine through the conserved F or W. A D gene is named only where the DNA matches it firmly. Part of the rows lack a size; the others show once, few, many or a class for expanded clones.

CASSLQGNTEAFF,TGTGCCAGCAGCTTACAGGGTAACACTGAAGCTTTCTTT,13,.,.,TRBV7-8,TRBJ1-1
CASSEAAGRPGANVLTF,TGCGCCAGCAGTGAAGCGGCGGGCCGGCCGGGGGCCAACGTCCTGACTTTC,17,few,.,TRBV10-2,TRBJ2-6
CASSPSSGGAPNEQFF,TGTGCCAGCAGCCCATCTAGCGGGGGGGCCCCCAATGAGCAGTTCTTC,16,.,TRBD2,TRBV7-8,TRBJ2-1
CASSPGDRPNYGYTF,TGCGCCAGCAGCCCCGGGGACAGGCCGAACTATGGCTACACCTTC,15,once,TRBD1,TRBV5-1,TRBJ1-2
CAWAGSTGGGYTF,TGTGCCTGGGCCGGCTCGACTGGCGGTGGCTACACCTTC,13,.,.,TRBV30,TRBJ1-2
CASSQGMLGGTYEQYF,TGTGCCAGCAGCCAAGGGATGCTAGGCGGTACCTACGAGCAGTACTTC,16,.,.,TRBV3-1/TRBV3-2,TRBJ2-7
CASSPSGGSSYEQYF,TGTGCCAGCAGCCCTAGCGGGGGGAGCTCCTACGAGCAGTACTTC,15,.,TRBD2,TRBV6-4,TRBJ2-7
CASSVGTGGNTEAFF,TGTGCCAGCAGCGTAGGGACAGGAGGGAACACTGAAGCTTTCTTT,15,.,TRBD1,TRBV9,TRBJ1-1
CASSLGAPEDGQPQHF,TGTGCCAGCAGTTTAGGGGCCCCCGAGGATGGGCAGCCCCAGCATTTT,16,.,.,TRBV27,TRBJ1-5
CASSALSGGISYEQYF,TGCGCCAGCAGCGCCCTCAGCGGGGGGATCTCCTACGAGCAGTACTTC,16,.,TRBD2,TRBV5-1,TRBJ2-7
CASSSRSGAALANYGYTF,TGTGCCAGCAGCTCACGATCTGGCGCGGCCCTAGCTAACTATGGCTACACCTTC,18,.,.,TRBV11-3,TRBJ1-2
CASRRTVGRILYEQYF,TGTGCCAGCAGACGGACCGTCGGGAGGATCCTCTACGAGCAGTACTTC,16,.,TRBD2,TRBV6-4,TRBJ2-7
CASSTGHFQNTGELFF,TGCGCCAGCAGCACAGGACACTTCCAGAACACCGGGGAGCTGTTTTTT,16,once,.,TRBV5-1,TRBJ2-2
CASSFSGGWTGELFF,TGTGCCAGCAGTTTTAGCGGGGGTTGGACCGGGGAGCTGTTTTTT,15,.,TRBD2,TRBV27,TRBJ2-2
CASSEGRANQPQHF,TGTGCCAGCAGCGAGGGCAGGGCTAATCAGCCCCAGCATTTT,14,once,.,TRBV9,TRBJ1-5
CASSLSGAIYGYTF,TGTGCCAGCAGTTTATCAGGGGCAATCTATGGCTACACCTTC,14,.,.,TRBV28,TRBJ1-2
CASSLYLANTGELFF,TGCGCCAGCAGCTTGTACCTAGCGAACACCGGGGAGCTGTTTTTT,15,.,.,TRBV5-1,TRBJ2-2
CASSSGQAGANVLTF,TGTGCCAGCTCATCAGGACAGGCTGGGGCCAACGTCCTGACTTTC,15,once,TRBD1,TRBV18,TRBJ2-6
CASRTSGGGTDTQYF,TGTGCCAGCAGGACTAGCGGGGGGGGCACAGATACGCAGTATTTT,15,.,TRBD2,TRBV2,TRBJ2-3
CAISESRGLAGTYEQYF,TGTGCCATCAGTGAGTCGAGGGGACTAGCGGGGACCTACGAGCAGTACTTC,17,.,TRBD2,TRBV10-3,TRBJ2-7
CASSYSRGYGYTF,TGTGCCAGCAGTTACTCGAGGGGGTATGGCTACACCTTC,13,.,.,TRBV6-5,TRBJ1-2
CASSRPGLAGGLAKNIQYF,TGTGCCAGCAGCCGACCGGGACTAGCGGGGGGATTAGCCAAAAACATTCAGTACTTC,19,.,TRBD2,TRBV4-2,TRBJ2-4
CACRRGTSTGELFF,TGTGCCTGTCGTAGGGGGACTAGCACCGGGGAGCTGTTTTTT,14,few,TRBD2,TRBV13,TRBJ2-2
CASSIGQGGWNEQFF,TGTGCCAGTAGTATTGGTCAGGGGGGATGGAATGAGCAGTTCTTC,15,.,.,TRBV19,TRBJ2-1
CASSYGSRSYEQYF,TGTGCCAGCAGTTACGGGAGCCGATCCTACGAGCAGTACTTC,14,.,.,TRBV6-5,TRBJ2-7
CASSRGGNEQFF,TGTGCCAGCAGTCGCGGGGGGAATGAGCAGTTCTTC,12,once,TRBD2,TRBV27,TRBJ2-1
CASSESEPGGFRYEQYF,TGCGCCAGCAGTGAGTCGGAGCCGGGGGGCTTCCGCTACGAGCAGTACTTC,17,.,.,TRBV10-1,TRBJ2-7
CASSGQFMNTEAFF,TGTGCCAGCAGTGGGCAGTTCATGAACACTGAAGCTTTCTTT,14,.,.,TRBV25-1,TRBJ1-1
CASSTGAGNTIYF,TGTGCCAGCAGCACAGGGGCTGGAAACACCATATATTTT,13,.,TRBD1,TRBV7-7,TRBJ1-3
CASSVLAGGHTDTQYF,TGTGCCAGCAGCGTTCTAGCGGGGGGGCATACAGATACGCAGTATTTT,16,.,TRBD2,TRBV9,TRBJ2-3
CASSFPGQGARYGYTF,TGTGCCAGCAGTTTCCCGGGACAGGGGGCGCGCTATGGCTACACCTTC,16,.,TRBD1,TRBV28,TRBJ1-2
CASSNPLWGAGTEAFF,TGTGCCAGCAGTAATCCCTTGTGGGGCGCGGGGACTGAAGCTTTCTTT,16,.,.,TRBV6-2/TRBV6-3,TRBJ1-1